The rows below give T cell receptor beta chains drawn from one sample of a study of shared clonotypes between healthy human individuals. Sequenced by immunoSEQ multiplex PCR; TCRdb stores in-frame clones only, minus some. The sample carries around 2.1 million clones, approximately 94% recorded once. The sequenced sample consisted of naive CD4+ T cells sorted from blood. These receptors all stem from a man in his late teens or twenties in good health. CDR3s include the opening cysteine and the closing phenylalanine or tryptophan. D genes are given only for firm matches. The size field is filled for only some rows; it gives once, few, many or a size class.

v_gene	abundance	len	d_gene	j_gene	CDR3nt	CDR3aa
TRBV5-4	-	16	TRBD1	TRBJ1-2	TGTGCCAGCAGCCACAACCCGGGACAGGCTAACTATGGCTACACCTTC	CASSHNPGQANYGYTF
TRBV6-5	-	15	TRBD1	TRBJ1-5	TGTGCCAGCAGCCCCAGGGGGATTGACAATCAGCCCCAGCATTTT	CASSPRGIDNQPQHF
TRBV6-5	few	12	-	TRBJ1-1	TGTGCCAGCAGCCGGGTGGACACTGAAGCTTTCTTT	CASSRVDTEAFF
TRBV9	-	17	-	TRBJ2-7	TGTGCCAGCAGCGTAGTTGAGGGAAACCCGATTTCCTACGAGCAGTACTTC	CASSVVEGNPISYEQYF
TRBV30	-	15	-	TRBJ2-1	TGTGCCTGGAAGAGTTGGCGTTTGGCCTACAATGAGCAGTTCTTC	CAWKSWRLAYNEQFF
TRBV7-2	-	11	-	TRBJ2-7	TGTGCCAGCAGCTCCGGACAAGAGCAGTACTTC	CASSSGQEQYF
TRBV7-9	-	13	-	TRBJ1-2	TGTGCCAGCAGCCCTGAAATTCAAATTGGCTACACCTTC	CASSPEIQIGYTF
TRBV27	once	13	-	TRBJ2-2	TGTGCCAGCAGTTTATCCGTCCTCGGGGAGCTGTTTTTT	CASSLSVLGELFF
TRBV6-1	few	12	-	TRBJ2-2	TGTGCCAGCGTGAGGAACTACGGGGAGCTGTTTTTT	CASVRNYGELFF
TRBV7-9	-	13	-	TRBJ2-7	TGTGCCAGCAGCTTAGCTCACAGCTACGAGCAGTACTTC	CASSLAHSYEQYF
TRBV10-3	-	15	TRBD1	TRBJ1-6	TGTGCCATCAGTGGACAGGGGGCAAGCAATTCACCCCTCCACTTT	CAISGQGASNSPLHF
TRBV10-1	-	13	TRBD1	TRBJ2-2	TGCGCCAGCAGACAGGGGTGGACCGGGGAGCTGTTTTTT	CASRQGWTGELFF
TRBV7-2	-	13	TRBD1	TRBJ1-1	TGTGCCAGCAGCTTACGACAGGGCAATGAAGCTTTCTTT	CASSLRQGNEAFF
TRBV6-1	-	14	TRBD2	TRBJ2-1	TGTGCCAGCAGAAGAGCGGGACTTTTTAATGAGCAGTTCTTC	CASRRAGLFNEQFF
TRBV2	-	14	TRBD1	TRBJ1-4	TGTGCCAGCAGTGTGGGACAGCTTAATGAAAAACTGTTTTTT	CASSVGQLNEKLFF
TRBV2	-	13	TRBD1	TRBJ2-7	TGTGCCAGCAGGGACGGGACAGCTTACGAGCAGTACTTC	CASRDGTAYEQYF
TRBV29-1	-	11	TRBD2	TRBJ2-3	TGCAGCGTTGAACGCGGGGGAGCGCAGTATTTT	CSVERGGAQYF
TRBV19	-	14	TRBD1	TRBJ1-1	TGTGCCACATCCCCGGGACAGGGTCGAACTGAAGCTTTCTTT	CATSPGQGRTEAFF
TRBV5-1	-	13	-	TRBJ2-2	TGCGCCAGCAGCGTCAGGGGAGTCGGGGAGCTGTTTTTT	CASSVRGVGELFF
TRBV13	-	18	-	TRBJ2-2	TGTGCCAGCAGCCTCCAATCCTTTTGGGCCCAGGCCACCGGGGAGCTGTTTTTT	CASSLQSFWAQATGELFF
TRBV7-9	-	16	-	TRBJ1-2	TGTGCCAGCAGCTTAGATCGAGGTCCCCATGACTATGGCTACACCTTC	CASSLDRGPHDYGYTF
TRBV5-4	-	17	TRBD2	TRBJ2-7	TGTGCCAGCAGCTCAACGGGGATTGGGCTAGCGGGTTACGAGCAGTACTTC	CASSSTGIGLAGYEQYF
TRBV30	-	11	TRBD1	TRBJ2-7	TGTGCCTGGAGTTTCAGGGGGGAGCAGTACTTC	CAWSFRGEQYF
TRBV18	-	15	-	TRBJ1-1	TGTGCCAGCTCCTCAATGGGAGGGATCGACGCTGAAGCTTTCTTT	CASSSMGGIDAEAFF
TRBV11-2	-	13	TRBD2	TRBJ2-3	TGTGCCAGTTCTAGCGGGACCACAGATACGCAGTATTTT	CASSSGTTDTQYF
TRBV14	-	13	-	TRBJ1-2	TGTGCCAGCAGCTGGGACCTTCGGGGTGGCTACACCTTC	CASSWDLRGGYTF
TRBV28	-	15	-	TRBJ2-5	TGTGCCAGCAGTTTCGCAGGGGTCTTACAAGAGACCCAGTACTTC	CASSFAGVLQETQYF
TRBV14	-	14	-	TRBJ2-7	TGTGCCAGCAGCTACGGCGGGCCTTACTACGAGCAGTACTTC	CASSYGGPYYEQYF
TRBV2	-	13	-	TRBJ1-2	TGTGCCAGCAGCGCTGAAGTTACGTATGGCTACACCTTC	CASSAEVTYGYTF
TRBV6-5	-	14	TRBD2	TRBJ2-2	TGTGCCAGCAGGACTAGCGGAGGGAGCGGGGAGCTGTTTTTT	CASRTSGGSGELFF